The 27 T cell receptor beta chains given below trace back to one sample, sequenced in a study of blood T cell repertoires in COVID-19. The assay was immunoSEQ multiplex PCR, and TCRdb's table has in-frame clones only and misses some. This sample yields some 110,000 clones, of which 90% to 95% are seen a single time; 5.5% to 7% belongs to the top ten. The sample taken for sequencing was peripheral blood. The receptors were sampled from a human donor in a cohort sampled during active COVID-19.

V and J are TRBV19 and TRBJ1-1; 8 positions agree with TRBD1. Looked up from germline, CDR1 is LNHDA and CDR2 is SQIVND (reference sequence). The CDR3 is 12 residues long. The junction had 5 bases not matched to a gene; V was cut back by 6 bases and J by 8 bases. For the CDR3, the DNA is TGTGCCAGTAGAGCGGCAGGGGGCGAAGCTTTCTTT. Its translation is CASRAAGGEAFF.

This chain uses TRBV6-1 with TRBJ2-7; TRBD1 matches 9 bases. The germline CDR1 and CDR2 sequences are MNHNS and SASEGT. Trimming removed 8 bases from V and 1 base from J; junction bases left unmatched: 9. The CDR3 extends over 15 amino acids. CDR3 loop: CASGRPGQGSYEQYF. CDR3 nucleotides: TGTGCCAGCGGACGCCCGGGACAGGGATCCTACGAGCAGTACTTC.

The J gene is TRBJ2-5, the V gene TRBV6-2 or TRBV6-3, with TRBD2 matching over 14 bases. Trimming at V came to 5 bases and at J to 4 bases, leaving 6 bases not matched to a gene. Germline V gene lookup returns CDR1 MNHEY and CDR2 SVGEGT. This CDR3 is 16 amino acids long. The CDR3 DNA is TGTGCCAGCAGTCTCGGACTAGCGGGAGGTGGAGAGACCCAGTACTTC. It encodes CASSLGLAGGGETQYF.

V and J are TRBV21-1 and TRBJ2-5; the tabulated D call, TRBD2, remains unverified against the DNA. TRBV21-1 is tagged as a pseudogene. The CDR3 covers 13 residues. As DNA, the CDR3 is TGTGCCAGCAGTATGTTTGCGCTTGAGACCCAGTACTTC. It codes for CASSMFALETQYF.

This chain connects TRBV6-5 to TRBJ1-2; 10 bases map to TRBD1. This CDR3 has 14 amino acids. Trimming removed 2 bases from V and 8 bases from J; junction bases left unmatched: 5. The germline V gene has CDR1 MNHEY and CDR2 SVGAGI. This CDR3 is CASSYTGQGVGYTF. The CDR3 DNA is TGTGCCAGCAGTTACACCGGACAGGGGGTAGGCTACACCTTC.

The chain recombines TRBV3-1 (or the pseudogene TRBV3-2) with TRBJ2-1, with 8 bases lining up with TRBD2. In germline, CDR1 is LGHDT, CDR2 YNNKEL (reference sequence). The CDR3 loop spans 18 amino acids. V lost 4 bases and J lost 2; bases outside the gene matches: 13. In nucleotides, the CDR3 is TGTGCCAGCAGCCCGTCACCCGGAGCGGGGGCCGCCTACAATGAGCAGTTCTTC. Residues: CASSPSPGAGAAYNEQFF.

This chain uses TRBV6-6 with TRBJ1-2; the match to TRBD1 covers 8 bases. V trimming: 5 bases; J trimming: 3 bases; junction bases outside the gene matches: 14. In germline, CDR1 is MNHNY, CDR2 SVGAGI (reference sequence). This CDR3 has 17 amino acids. In nucleotides, the CDR3 is TGTGCCAGCAGTCGTACGACAGGGGATCATCGTCACTATGGCTACACCTTC. This sequence encodes CASSRTTGDHRHYGYTF.

This chain's CDR3 is CASSPTSGVLGTQYF. In nucleotides, the CDR3 is TGTGCCAGCTCACCAACTAGCGGGGTTCTGGGGACCCAGTACTTC. J is TRBJ2-5 and V is TRBV18; TRBD2 agrees at 10 bases. Trimming removed 2 bases from V and 7 bases from J; junction bases left unmatched: 7. There are 15 residues in the CDR3. The germline gives CDR1 KGHSH, CDR2 LQKENI.

The V gene is TRBV6-5, the J gene TRBJ2-3; D not resolved. Germline V gene data show CDR1 as MNHEY and CDR2 as SVGAGI. This CDR3 is built from 12 residues. Trimming removed 7 bases at V and 0 bases at J, with 5 bases between. Written as DNA, the CDR3 is TGTGCCAGCACCGGTAGCACAGATACGCAGTATTTT. Protein product: CASTGSTDTQYF.

The chain has TRBV19 and TRBJ1-2; TRBD1 agrees at 10 bases. The CDR3 contains 18 residues. Germline V gene data show CDR1 as LNHDA and CDR2 as SQIVND (reference sequence). The V and J ends lost 5 bases and 4 bases, in that order; junction bases with no gene match: 16. For the CDR3, the DNA is TGTGCCAGTAGTCTATCCGGGACAGGGGCAAGATCATCCTATGGCTACACCTTC. Translated, it gives CASSLSGTGARSSYGYTF.

The chain joins TRBV5-1 to TRBJ2-7; the D gene is possibly TRBD2 (5 bases). Germline assignment: CDR1 SGHRS and CDR2 YFSETQ. Trimming took 4 bases from V and 5 from J, leaving 16 bases between them. The CDR3 extends over 14 amino acids. This CDR3 reads CASSRGDEHDEQYF. CDR3 nucleotide sequence: TGCGCCAGCAGCCGGGGAGATGAACACGACGAGCAGTACTTC.

V and J are TRBV27 and TRBJ2-1, with no clear D. The ends were cut back, 7 bases at V and 10 bases at J, with 14 bases in the middle. CDR1 is MNHEY and CDR2 is SMNVEV in the germline V gene (reference sequence). There are 12 residues in the CDR3. CDR3 residues: CASKTGYEEQFF. The CDR3 DNA reads TGTGCCAGCAAAACCGGGTATGAGGAGCAGTTCTTC.

The count of this clone is one. This chain uses TRBV2 with TRBJ1-3; no reliable D call. Trimming cost V 8 bases and J 1 base, with 9 bases left between them. CDR3 length: 13 residues. Germline loops: CDR1 SNHLY, CDR2 FYNNEI. CDR3 sequence reads: CASRGVSGNTIYF. The CDR3 coding sequence is TGTGCCAGCCGCGGGGTATCTGGAAACACCATATATTTT.

As DNA, the CDR3 is TGCGCCAGCAGCCGTGGGGACAGGAAAGAGACCCAGTACTTC. Amino acid sequence: CASSRGDRKETQYF. The chain couples TRBV5-1 to TRBJ2-5; 8 bases map to TRBD1. V dropped 4 bases and J dropped 3; count of bases not matched to a gene: 5. The length of the CDR3 is 14 residues. Germline V CDR1 and CDR2: SGHRS, YFSETQ.

This chain uses TRBV27 with TRBJ1-1; 7 bases align to TRBD1. The CDR3 is made up of 13 amino acids. Germline V CDR1 and CDR2: MNHEY, SMNVEV (reference sequence). With V trimmed by 5 bases and J by 1 base, 1 base remained unmatched. CDR3: CASSDRENTEAFF. CDR3 DNA: TGTGCCAGCAGTGACAGGGAGAACACTGAAGCTTTCTTT.

The chain carries TRBV4-2 and TRBJ1-2, with 8 bases that match TRBD1. This CDR3 spans 14 amino acids. Germline V gene data show CDR1 as LGHNA and CDR2 as YNFKEQ. After removal of 1 base from V and 8 bases from J, the junction contained 6 bases not matched to a gene. CDR3: CASSQGARGRGYTF. The CDR3 DNA reads TGTGCCAGCAGCCAAGGAGCCAGGGGGCGAGGCTACACCTTC.

V gene TRBV6-9 combines with J gene TRBJ1-6; 8 bases are shared with TRBD1. From germline, CDR1 is MNHGY and CDR2 SVAAGI. CDR3 size: 18 residues. V lost 5 bases, J lost 0 bases, and 9 bases stayed unmatched. The CDR3 sequence: CASSAPGQVSSYNSPLHF. In DNA form, the CDR3 reads TGTGCCAGCAGTGCCCCGGGACAGGTAAGCTCCTATAATTCACCCCTCCACTTT.

This clone came up once. The rearrangement uses TRBV9 and TRBJ2-3; 9 positions match TRBD1. The CDR3 contains 14 residues. J lost 6 bases, V lost 4 bases, and 6 bases had no gene match. The germline CDR1 and CDR2 sequences are SGDLS and YYNGEE. The CDR3 here is CASSRTGDVDTQYF. The CDR3 nucleotides read TGTGCCAGCAGCAGGACAGGGGACGTGGATACGCAGTATTTT.

The chain combines TRBV19 with TRBJ2-7, with a possible D match to TRBD1 (5 bases). V was clipped by 0 bases and J by 5 bases, with 8 bases between them. Germline V gives CDR1 LNHDA, CDR2 SQIVND (reference sequence). The CDR3 is made up of 13 amino acids. CDR3 DNA sequence: TGTGCCAGTAGTATAGACTCGGACAACGAGCAGTACTTC. Its translation is CASSIDSDNEQYF.

In its sample, this clone was seen a few times. The chain combines TRBV6-4 with TRBJ1-5, with D uncertain. The V end was cut by 7 bases, the J end by 0 bases, with 10 bases between. Germline CDR1 MRHNA, CDR2 SNTAGT. The length of the CDR3 is 14 residues. The CDR3 reads CASTGVYSNQPQHF. DNA of the CDR3: TGTGCCAGCACGGGAGTTTATAGCAATCAGCCCCAGCATTTT.

The gene calls are TRBV4-1 and TRBJ2-1; 8 nucleotides align to TRBD2. V shed 4 bases, J shed 1 base, and the junction held 9 bases outside the gene matches. Germline loops: CDR1 MGHRA, CDR2 YSYEKL. The CDR3 contains 17 residues. The CDR3 DNA is TGCGCCAGCAGCCCCCCGGGGGGGGCTGGTTCCTACAATGAGCAGTTCTTC. This gives the protein CASSPPGGAGSYNEQFF.

This rearrangement joins TRBV19 to TRBJ2-1; the match to TRBD1 covers 7 bases. J gave up 4 bases and V 3 bases, and 6 bases lay outside the gene matches. The CDR3 runs 15 residues. CDR1 is LNHDA and CDR2 is SQIVND in the germline V gene (reference sequence). CDR3 coding DNA: TGTGCCAGTAGTATGGGGGACAGCAGTTACAATGAGCAGTTCTTC. Translated: CASSMGDSSYNEQFF.

The chain carries TRBV6-5 and TRBJ1-1, with D hard to call. Germline CDR1 reads MNHEY; CDR2 reads SVGAGI. The CDR3 is 14 amino acids. The V and J ends lost 5 bases and 4 bases respectively, with 14 bases between them. CDR3 bases: TGTGCCAGCAGTCCCCGGGCGGAGGGCACTGAAGCTTTCTTT. It codes for CASSPRAEGTEAFF.

The rearrangement joins TRBV27 to TRBJ2-5; D is perhaps TRBD1 (6 bases). The CDR3 extends over 13 amino acids. The ends were cut back, 2 bases at V and 4 bases at J, with 8 bases in the middle. The germline V gene encodes CDR1 MNHEY and CDR2 SMNVEV (reference sequence). The CDR3 loop reads CASSLVGGETQYF. CDR3 in DNA: TGTGCCAGCAGTTTAGTAGGGGGAGAGACCCAGTACTTC.

This clone came up once. This chain uses TRBV6-1 with TRBJ2-7, with TRBD1 matching 7 bases. The CDR3 spans 14 residues. V was clipped by 2 bases and J by 4 bases; unmatched bases: 5. The germline V gene has CDR1 MNHNS and CDR2 SASEGT. The CDR3 protein is CASSERDRAYEQYF. The CDR3 nucleotides are TGTGCCAGCAGTGAAAGAGACAGGGCGTACGAGCAGTACTTC.

The V call is TRBV2, the J call TRBJ2-2; D is possibly TRBD2 (6 bases). The germline V and J ends were trimmed by 4 bases and 6 bases, with 15 bases remaining between them. This CDR3 has 15 amino acids. Germline CDR1 and CDR2: SNHLY and FYNNEI. Here the CDR3 reads CASSGGDLSPGELFF. CDR3 in DNA: TGTGCCAGCAGTGGCGGGGACCTCTCCCCCGGGGAGCTGTTTTTT.

The rearrangement joins TRBV15 to TRBJ1-1; possible D gene TRBD1, 5 bases. CDR1 LNHNV and CDR2 YYDKDF come from the germline V gene (reference sequence). V dropped 4 bases and J dropped 7 bases, with 16 bases sitting between them. This CDR3 has 14 amino acids. The CDR3, as DNA: TGTGCCACCAGCACTGGAGGGACGAGCATTGAAGCTTTCTTT. Translating gives CATSTGGTSIEAFF.